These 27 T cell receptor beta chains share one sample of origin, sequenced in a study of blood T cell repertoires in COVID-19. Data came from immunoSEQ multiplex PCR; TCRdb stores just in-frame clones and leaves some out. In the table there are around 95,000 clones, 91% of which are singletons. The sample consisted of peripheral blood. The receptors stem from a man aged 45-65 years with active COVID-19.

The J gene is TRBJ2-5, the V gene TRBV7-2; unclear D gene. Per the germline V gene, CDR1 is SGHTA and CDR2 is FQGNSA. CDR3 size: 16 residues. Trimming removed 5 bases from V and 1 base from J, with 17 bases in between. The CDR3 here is CASSPWSSGPQETQYF. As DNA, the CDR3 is TGTGCCAGCAGCCCTTGGTCTAGTGGCCCCCAAGAGACCCAGTACTTC.

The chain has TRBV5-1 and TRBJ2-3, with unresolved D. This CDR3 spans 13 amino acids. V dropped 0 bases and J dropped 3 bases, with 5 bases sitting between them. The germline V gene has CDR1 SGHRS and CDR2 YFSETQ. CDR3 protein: CASSLDTTDTQYF. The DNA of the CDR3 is TGCGCCAGCAGCTTGGATACTACAGATACGCAGTATTTT.

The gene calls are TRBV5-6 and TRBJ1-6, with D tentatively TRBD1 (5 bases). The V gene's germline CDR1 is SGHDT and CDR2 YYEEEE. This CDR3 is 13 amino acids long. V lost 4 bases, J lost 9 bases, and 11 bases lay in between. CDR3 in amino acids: CASSGGGRSPLHF. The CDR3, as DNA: TGTGCCAGCAGCGGGGGGGGACGTTCACCCCTCCACTTT.

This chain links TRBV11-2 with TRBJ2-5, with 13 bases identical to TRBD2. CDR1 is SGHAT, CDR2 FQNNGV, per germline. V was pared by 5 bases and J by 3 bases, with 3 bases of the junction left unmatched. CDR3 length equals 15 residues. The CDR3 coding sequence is TGTGCCAGCAGCCCGGGGACTAGCGGGAAAGAGACCCAGTACTTC. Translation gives CASSPGTSGKETQYF.

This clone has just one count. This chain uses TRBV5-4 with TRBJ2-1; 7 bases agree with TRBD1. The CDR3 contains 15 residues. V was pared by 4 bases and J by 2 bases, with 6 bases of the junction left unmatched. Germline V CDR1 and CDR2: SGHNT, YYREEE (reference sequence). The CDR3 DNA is TGTGCCAGCAGCCCCGCGGACAGGCCCTACAATGAGCAGTTCTTC. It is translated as CASSPADRPYNEQFF.

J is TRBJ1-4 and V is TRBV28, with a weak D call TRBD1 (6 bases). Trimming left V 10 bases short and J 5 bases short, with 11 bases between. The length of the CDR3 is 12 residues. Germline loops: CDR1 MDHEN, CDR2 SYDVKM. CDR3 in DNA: TGTGCCACAGTTACAGGGAATGAAAAACTGTTTTTT. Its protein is CATVTGNEKLFF. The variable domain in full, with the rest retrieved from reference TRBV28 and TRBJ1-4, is DVKVTQSSRYLVKRTGEKVFLECVQDMDHENMFWYRQDPGLGLRLIYFSYDVKMKEKGDIPEGYSVSREKKERFSLILESASTNQTSMYLCATVTGNEKLFFGSGTQLSVL.

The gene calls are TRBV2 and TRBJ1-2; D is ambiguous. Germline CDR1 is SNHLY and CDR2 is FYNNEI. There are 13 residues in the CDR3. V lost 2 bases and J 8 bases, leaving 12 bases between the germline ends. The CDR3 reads CASSEIGLRGYTF. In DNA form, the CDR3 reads TGTGCCAGCAGTGAAATCGGGTTGCGGGGCTACACCTTC. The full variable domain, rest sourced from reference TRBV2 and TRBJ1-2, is EPEVTQTPSHQVTQMGQEVILRCVPISNHLYFYWYRQILGQKVEFLVSFYNNEISEKSEIFDDQFSVERPDGSNFTLKIRSTKLEDSAMYFCASSEIGLRGYTFGSGTRLTVV.

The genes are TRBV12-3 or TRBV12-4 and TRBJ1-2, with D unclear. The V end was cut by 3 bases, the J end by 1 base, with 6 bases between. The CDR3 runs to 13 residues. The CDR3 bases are TGTGCCAGCAGTTTCAGGAATAACTATGGCTACACCTTC. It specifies CASSFRNNYGYTF.

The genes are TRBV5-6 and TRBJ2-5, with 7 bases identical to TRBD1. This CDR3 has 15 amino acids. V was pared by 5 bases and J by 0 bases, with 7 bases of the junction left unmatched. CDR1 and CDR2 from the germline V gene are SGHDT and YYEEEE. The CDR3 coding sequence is TGTGCCAGCAGTGACAGGGTTCCCTACCAAGAGACCCAGTACTTC. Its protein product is CASSDRVPYQETQYF.

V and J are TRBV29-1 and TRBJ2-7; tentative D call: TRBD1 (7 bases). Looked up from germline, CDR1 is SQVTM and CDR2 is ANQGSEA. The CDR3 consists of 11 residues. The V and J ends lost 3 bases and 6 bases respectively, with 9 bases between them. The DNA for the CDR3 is TGCAGCGTTGAGGAGGGGGCCGAGCAGTACTTC. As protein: CSVEEGAEQYF.

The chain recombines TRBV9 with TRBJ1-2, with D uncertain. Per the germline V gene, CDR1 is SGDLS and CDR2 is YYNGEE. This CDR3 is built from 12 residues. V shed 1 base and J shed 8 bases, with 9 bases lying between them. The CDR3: CASSVPDSGYTF. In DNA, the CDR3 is TGTGCCAGCAGCGTACCCGACTCCGGCTACACCTTC. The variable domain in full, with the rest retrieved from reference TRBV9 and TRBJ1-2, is DSGVTQTPKHLITATGQRVTLRCSPRSGDLSVYWYQQSLDQGLQFLIQYYNGEERAKGNILERFSAQQFPDLHSELNLSSLELGDSALYFCASSVPDSGYTFGSGTRLTVV.

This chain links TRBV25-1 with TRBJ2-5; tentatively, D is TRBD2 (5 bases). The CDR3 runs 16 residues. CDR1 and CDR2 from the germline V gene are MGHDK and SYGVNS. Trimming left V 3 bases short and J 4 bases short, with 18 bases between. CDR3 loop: CASSDPASPRGETQYF. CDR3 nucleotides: TGTGCCAGCAGTGACCCGGCGAGTCCCCGGGGAGAGACCCAGTACTTC.

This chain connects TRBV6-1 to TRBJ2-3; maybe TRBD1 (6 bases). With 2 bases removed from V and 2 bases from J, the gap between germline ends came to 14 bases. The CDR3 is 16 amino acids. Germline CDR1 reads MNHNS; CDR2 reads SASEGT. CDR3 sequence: CASSERADRPTDTQYF. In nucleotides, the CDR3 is TGTGCCAGCAGTGAACGGGCGGACAGACCCACAGATACGCAGTATTTT.

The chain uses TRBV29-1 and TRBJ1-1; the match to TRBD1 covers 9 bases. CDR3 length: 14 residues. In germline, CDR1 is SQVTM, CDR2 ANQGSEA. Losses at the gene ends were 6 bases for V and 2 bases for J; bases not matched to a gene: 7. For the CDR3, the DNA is TGCAGCGTCGTAAACAGGGGGCCAAACACTGAAGCTTTCTTT. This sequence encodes CSVVNRGPNTEAFF.

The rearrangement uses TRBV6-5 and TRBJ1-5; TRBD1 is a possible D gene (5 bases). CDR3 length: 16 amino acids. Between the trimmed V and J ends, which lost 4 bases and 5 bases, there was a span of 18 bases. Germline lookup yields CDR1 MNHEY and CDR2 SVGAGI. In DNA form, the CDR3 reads TGTGCCAGCAGTTCCGGGGGGAGGGCCTCCGATCAGCCCCAGCATTTT. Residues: CASSSGGRASDQPQHF.

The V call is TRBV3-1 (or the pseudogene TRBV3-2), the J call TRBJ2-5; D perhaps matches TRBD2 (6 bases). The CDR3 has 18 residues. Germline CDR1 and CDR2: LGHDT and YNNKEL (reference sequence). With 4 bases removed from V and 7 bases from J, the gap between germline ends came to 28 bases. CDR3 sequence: CASSRSSERAGKTWTQYF. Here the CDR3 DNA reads TGTGCCAGCAGCCGATCCTCAGAGAGGGCGGGGAAGACGTGGACCCAGTACTTC.

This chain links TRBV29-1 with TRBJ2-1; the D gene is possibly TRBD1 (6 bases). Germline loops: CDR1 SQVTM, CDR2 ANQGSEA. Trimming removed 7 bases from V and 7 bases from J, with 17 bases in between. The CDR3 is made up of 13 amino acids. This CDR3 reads CSGTRGGENEQFF. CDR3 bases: TGCAGCGGTACTCGTGGGGGCGAGAATGAGCAGTTCTTC.

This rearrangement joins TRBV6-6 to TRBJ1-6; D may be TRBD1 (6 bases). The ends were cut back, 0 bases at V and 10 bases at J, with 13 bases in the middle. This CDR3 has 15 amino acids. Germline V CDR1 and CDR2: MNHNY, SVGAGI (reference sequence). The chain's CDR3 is CASSYSITGQSPLHF. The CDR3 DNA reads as TGTGCCAGCAGTTACTCGATCACAGGGCAGTCACCCCTCCACTTT.

CDR3 residues: CASSLAQGQETQYF. The CDR3 DNA sequence: TGTGCCAGCAGCCTAGCCCAGGGGCAAGAGACCCAGTACTTC. The genes are TRBV3-1 (or the pseudogene TRBV3-2) and TRBJ2-5, with D possibly TRBD1 on 6 matching bases. Germline-derived CDR1 and CDR2 are LGHDT and YNNKEL (reference sequence). Trimming pared 4 bases from V and 2 bases from J, leaving 11 bases between. The CDR3 has 14 residues.

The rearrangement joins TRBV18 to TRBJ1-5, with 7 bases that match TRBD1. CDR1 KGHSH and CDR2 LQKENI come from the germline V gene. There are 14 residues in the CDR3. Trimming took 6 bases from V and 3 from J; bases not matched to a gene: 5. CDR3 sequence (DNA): TGTGCCAGCTCCTCGGACAGGAACAATCAGCCCCAGCATTTT. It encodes CASSSDRNNQPQHF.

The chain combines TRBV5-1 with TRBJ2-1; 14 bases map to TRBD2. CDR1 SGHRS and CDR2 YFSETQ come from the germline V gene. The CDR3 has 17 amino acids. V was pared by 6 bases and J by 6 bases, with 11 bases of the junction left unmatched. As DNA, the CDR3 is TGCGCCAGCAACCCCCAAGTCGGGACTAGCGGGGGCAATGAGCAGTTCTTC. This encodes CASNPQVGTSGGNEQFF. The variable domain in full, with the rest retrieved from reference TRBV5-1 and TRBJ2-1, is KAGVTQTPRYLIKTRGQQVTLSCSPISGHRSVSWYQQTPGQGLQFLFEYFSETQRNKGNFPGRFSGRQFSNSRSEMNVSTLELGDSALYLCASNPQVGTSGGNEQFFGPGTRLTVL.

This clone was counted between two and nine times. The CDR3 nucleotides read TGTGCCAGCAGCTTGTTTAACTCTGAGCAGTTCTTC. Translation gives CASSLFNSEQFF. The chain recombines TRBV5-6 with TRBJ2-1; no definite D call. Germline-derived CDR1 and CDR2 are SGHDT and YYEEEE. The CDR3 runs 12 residues. The ends were cut back, 1 base at V and 9 bases at J, with 8 bases in the middle. Together with reference TRBV5-6 and TRBJ2-1, the CDR3 gives the full variable domain: DAGVTQSPTHLIKTRGQQVTLRCSPKSGHDTVSWYQQALGQGPQFIFQYYEEEERQRGNFPDRFSGHQFPNYSSELNVNALLLGDSALYLCASSLFNSEQFFGPGTRLTVL.

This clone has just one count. CDR3 loop: CASSPLSPSSYNEQFF. CDR3 DNA: TGTGCCAGCTCACCTCTTAGTCCGAGCTCCTACAATGAGCAGTTCTTC. The J gene is TRBJ2-1, the V gene TRBV18, with D hard to call. Trimming left V 3 bases short and J 0 bases short, with 12 bases between. The CDR3 has 16 residues. The germline V gene encodes CDR1 KGHSH and CDR2 LQKENI.

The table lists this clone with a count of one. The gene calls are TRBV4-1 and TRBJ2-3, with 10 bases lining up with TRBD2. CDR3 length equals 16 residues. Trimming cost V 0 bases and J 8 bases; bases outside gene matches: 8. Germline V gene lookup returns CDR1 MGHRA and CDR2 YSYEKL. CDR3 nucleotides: TGCGCCAGCAGCCAAGATTGGCTAGCGGGGGAGGGTACGCAGTATTTT. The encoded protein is CASSQDWLAGEGTQYF.

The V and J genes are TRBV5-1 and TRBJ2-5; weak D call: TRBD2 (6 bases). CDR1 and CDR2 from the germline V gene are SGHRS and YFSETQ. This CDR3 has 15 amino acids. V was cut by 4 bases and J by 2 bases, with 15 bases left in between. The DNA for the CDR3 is TGCGCCAGCAGCCCCGGCGGGGTTCGGCAAGAGACCCAGTACTTC. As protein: CASSPGGVRQETQYF.

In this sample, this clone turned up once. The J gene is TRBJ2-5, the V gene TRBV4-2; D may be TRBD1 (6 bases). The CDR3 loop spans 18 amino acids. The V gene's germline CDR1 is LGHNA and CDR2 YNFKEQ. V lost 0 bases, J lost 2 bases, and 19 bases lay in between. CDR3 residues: CASSQDLRGGGRQETQYF. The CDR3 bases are TGTGCCAGCAGCCAAGATCTCAGGGGTGGGGGTAGGCAAGAGACCCAGTACTTC.

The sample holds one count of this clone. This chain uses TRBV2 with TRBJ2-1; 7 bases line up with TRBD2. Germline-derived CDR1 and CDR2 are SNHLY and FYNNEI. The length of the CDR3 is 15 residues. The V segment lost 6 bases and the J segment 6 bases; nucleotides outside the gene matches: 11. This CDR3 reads CASRESGIGANEQFF. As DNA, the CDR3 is TGTGCCAGCAGGGAAAGCGGGATTGGAGCCAATGAGCAGTTCTTC.